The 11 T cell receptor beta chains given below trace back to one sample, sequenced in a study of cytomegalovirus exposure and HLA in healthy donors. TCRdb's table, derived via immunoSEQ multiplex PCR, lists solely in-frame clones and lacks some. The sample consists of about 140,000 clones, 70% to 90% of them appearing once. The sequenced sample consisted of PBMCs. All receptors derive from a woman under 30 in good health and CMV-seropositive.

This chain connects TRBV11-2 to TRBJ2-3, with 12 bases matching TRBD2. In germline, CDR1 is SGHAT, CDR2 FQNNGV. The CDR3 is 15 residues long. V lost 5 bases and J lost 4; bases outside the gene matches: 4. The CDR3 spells CASSAGLAGSDTQYF. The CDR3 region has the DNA TGTGCCAGCAGCGCCGGACTAGCGGGGTCAGATACGCAGTATTTT.

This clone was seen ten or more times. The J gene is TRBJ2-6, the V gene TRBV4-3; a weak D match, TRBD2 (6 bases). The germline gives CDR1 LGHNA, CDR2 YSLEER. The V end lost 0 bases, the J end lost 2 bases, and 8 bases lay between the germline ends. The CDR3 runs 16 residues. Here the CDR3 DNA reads TGCGCCAGCAGCCAAGATCCGGGGGCTGGGGCCAACGTCCTGACTTTC. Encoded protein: CASSQDPGAGANVLTF.

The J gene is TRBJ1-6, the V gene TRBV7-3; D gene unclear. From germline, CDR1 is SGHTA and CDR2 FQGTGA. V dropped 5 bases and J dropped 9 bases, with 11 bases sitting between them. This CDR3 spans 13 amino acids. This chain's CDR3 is CASSPVRSSPLHF. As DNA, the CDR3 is TGTGCCAGCAGCCCGGTCCGGAGTTCACCCCTCCACTTT.

The CDR3, as DNA: TGTGCCAGCAGCCGACAGGGAACCTCTGGAAACACCATATATTTT. It is translated as CASSRQGTSGNTIYF. The rearrangement links TRBV7-9 to TRBJ1-3; 7 bases are a match to TRBD1. V was pared by 5 bases and J by 0 bases, with 4 bases of the junction left unmatched. CDR1 and CDR2 from the germline V gene are SEHNR and FQNEAQ (reference sequence). This CDR3 contains 15 residues.

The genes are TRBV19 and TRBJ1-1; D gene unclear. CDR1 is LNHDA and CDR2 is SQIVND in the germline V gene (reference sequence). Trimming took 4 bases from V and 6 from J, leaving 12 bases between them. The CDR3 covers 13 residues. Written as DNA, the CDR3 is TGTGCCAGTAGTACCCCCAATCGGGCTGAAGCTTTCTTT. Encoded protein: CASSTPNRAEAFF. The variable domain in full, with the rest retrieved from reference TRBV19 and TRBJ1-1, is DGGITQSPKYLFRKEGQNVTLSCEQNLNHDAMYWYRQDPGQGLRLIYYSQIVNDFQKGDIAEGYSVSREKKESFPLTVTSAQKNPTAFYLCASSTPNRAEAFFGQGTRLTVV.

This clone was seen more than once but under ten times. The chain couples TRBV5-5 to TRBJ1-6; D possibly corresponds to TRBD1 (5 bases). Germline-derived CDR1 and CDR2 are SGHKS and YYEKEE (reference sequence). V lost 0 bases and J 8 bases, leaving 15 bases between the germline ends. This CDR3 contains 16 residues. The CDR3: CASSLAGHRSYSPLHF. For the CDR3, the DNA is TGTGCCAGCAGCTTGGCCGGACACCGAAGCTATTCACCCCTCCACTTT. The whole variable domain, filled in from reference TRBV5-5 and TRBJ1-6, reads DAGVTQSPTHLIKTRGQQVTLRCSPISGHKSVSWYQQVLGQGPQFIFQYYEKEERGRGNFPDRFSARQFPNYSSELNVNALLLGDSALYLCASSLAGHRSYSPLHFGNGTRLTVT.

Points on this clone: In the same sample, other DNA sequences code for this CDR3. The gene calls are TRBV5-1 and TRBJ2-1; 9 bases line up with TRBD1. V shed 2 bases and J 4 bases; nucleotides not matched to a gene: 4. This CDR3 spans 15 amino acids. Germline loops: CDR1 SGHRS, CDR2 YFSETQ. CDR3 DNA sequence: TGCGCCAGCAGCTTAACAGGGGGCTCTTACAATGAGCAGTTCTTC. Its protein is CASSLTGGSYNEQFF.

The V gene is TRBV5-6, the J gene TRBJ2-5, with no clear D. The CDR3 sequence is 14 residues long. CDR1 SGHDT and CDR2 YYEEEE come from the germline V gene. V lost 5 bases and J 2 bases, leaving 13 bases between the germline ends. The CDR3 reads CASRLIGTQETQYF. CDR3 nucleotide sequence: TGTGCCAGCAGACTTATCGGTACGCAAGAGACCCAGTACTTC.

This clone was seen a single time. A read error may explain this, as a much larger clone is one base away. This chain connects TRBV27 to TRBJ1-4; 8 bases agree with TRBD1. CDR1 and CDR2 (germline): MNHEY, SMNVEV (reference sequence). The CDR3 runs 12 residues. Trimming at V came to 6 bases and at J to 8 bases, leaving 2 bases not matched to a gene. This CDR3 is CASRGTGEKLFF. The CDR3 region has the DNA TGTGCCAGCAGGGGGACAGGCGAAAAACTGTTTTTT.

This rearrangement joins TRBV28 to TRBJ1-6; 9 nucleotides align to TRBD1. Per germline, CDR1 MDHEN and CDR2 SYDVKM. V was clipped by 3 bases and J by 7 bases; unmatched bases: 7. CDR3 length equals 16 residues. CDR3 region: CASSLLGQGKNSPLHF. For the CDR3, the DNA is TGTGCCAGCAGTTTGTTAGGACAGGGGAAAAATTCACCCCTCCACTTT.

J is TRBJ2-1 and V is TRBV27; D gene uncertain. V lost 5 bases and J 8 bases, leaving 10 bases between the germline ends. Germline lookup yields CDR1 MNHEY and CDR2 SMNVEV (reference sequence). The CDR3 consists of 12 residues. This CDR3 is CASSHGWDEQFF. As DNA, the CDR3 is TGTGCCAGCAGTCACGGGTGGGATGAGCAGTTCTTC.